This TCR beta chain was found in a study of blood T cell repertoires in COVID-19 (dated by TCRdb to 2018 to 2021). About the investigation overall: The collaborator samples originated in the United States, Italy and Spain and spanned the acute and convalescent phases of COVID-19. The material from the prospective study consisted of cDNA or gDNA derived from T cells, B-cell-depleted T cells, or PBMCs. The dataset comprised deeply sampled blood TCRbeta repertoires from subjects exposed to, actively infected with, or recovered from COVID-19. The repertoires were made available in a free public database intended to serve as a resource for research on the immune response to SARS-CoV-2. The samples were drawn from the first 160 participants of the ongoing ImmuneRACE study and from some 1,300 subjects provided by 6 global collaborators. Sample metadata almost always included a de-identified subject ID, COVID-19 status, age in years and sex. HLA class I and class II types, where available, came from metadata supplied by the sample provider rather than from assay-based typing. The research as a whole found: Clinical and demographic metadata were provided uncurated, with the amount varying by source and participant.

The immunoSEQ Assay, a bias-controlled multiplex PCR, was used to amplify TCRbeta CDR3 regions from genomic DNA. Per the original workflow: The number of nucleated cells in each sample was estimated from the amplification of reference gene primers within the assay. To quantify the absolute abundance of each unique TCRbeta CDR3 rearrangement, sequence reads were collapsed and filtered. Productive Simpson clonality was computed per sample as the square root of Simpson's diversity index over productive rearrangements. TCRdb's version of the immuneACCESS table is confined to in-frame rearrangements and falls short of the full clone set. An unresolved V gene accounts for under half of the shortfall where checked; the remainder is of unknown origin. That table supplies the V and J calls and clone size; D and trimming were determined from the DNA. For this sample the table gives about 91,000 clones, of which more than 70% were detected only once. The top ten hold approximately 4.8% of the sample.

Each collaborating institution followed its own protocols to collect whole blood in K2EDTA tubes. For TCRbeta analysis, collaborators shipped samples as frozen whole blood, isolated PBMCs, or DNA extracted from either of those sample types. V loses 8 bases of germline sequence and J loses 6 bases, and the interval between the two ends is 23 bases. The CDR3 runs 15 residues from the cysteine to the phenylalanine. Only the CDR3 DNA stays, 45 bases, in frame from base 1. The germline V gene yields SNHLY for CDR1 and FYNNEI for CDR2. This clone showed up just once. This clone's antigen is unknown. Qualities for individual bases were not recorded, and no much larger clone is one base off.

The chain is assembled from TRBV2 and TRBJ2-7; possibly the D gene is TRBD2, per 5 matching bases. Sample: peripheral blood. The sequence was obtained from an elderly woman with active COVID-19. In nucleotides, the sequence is TGTGCCAGCGCTGTCCCGACCGGGAAGAGGTTCGAGCAGTACTTC. The resulting protein is CASAVPTGKRFEQYF.